These 13 T cell receptor beta chains originate from one sample sequenced in a study of blood T cells in healthy people across ages. Combining a sample-barcoded 5' primer with a J-beta primer mix, a second PCR ran for roughly 7 to 12 cycles. TCRdb ran MiXCR on the 5' RACE reads and lists one entry per CDR3 protein. The sample includes approximately 1,000,000 distinct CDR3 sequences, roughly two fifths of them seen just once. The specimen was blood. These receptors were collected from a man in his late teens or twenties in good health.

The CDR3 reads CASSLEGTDLSYGYTF. CDR3 nucleotides: TGCGCCAGCAGCTTGGAGGGGACAGATTTGAGCTATGGCTACACCTTC. The J gene is TRBJ1-2, the V gene TRBV5-1; 7 nucleotides agree with TRBD1. Trimming cost V 0 bases and J 4 bases; bases outside gene matches: 9. Germline V gene data show CDR1 as SGHRS and CDR2 as YFSETQ. The CDR3 extends over 16 amino acids.

The chain has TRBV4-1 and TRBJ1-2, with 8 bases that match TRBD1. With 0 bases clipped from V and 4 bases from J, the junction kept 7 bases outside the gene matches. Germline loops: CDR1 MGHRA, CDR2 YSYEKL. The CDR3 length is 16 residues. CDR3 sequence (DNA): TGCGCCAGCAGCCAAGAATTGCAGGGGGCAGGCTATGGCTACACCTTC. Its translation is CASSQELQGAGYGYTF.

The V and J genes are TRBV7-9 and TRBJ2-1; 10 nucleotides align to TRBD2. The CDR3 loop spans 14 amino acids. Germline V gene lookup returns CDR1 SEHNR and CDR2 FQNEAQ (reference sequence). V gave up 5 bases and J gave up 10 bases; unmatched junction bases: 8. The CDR3 bases are TGTGCCAGCAGCGTAAGCGGGGGGGATAGAGAGCAGTTCTTC. It encodes CASSVSGGDREQFF.

This clonotype was found once. This rearrangement joins TRBV6-2 or TRBV6-3 to TRBJ1-2; no clear D gene. V shed 6 bases and J shed 7 bases, with 21 bases lying between them. Germline V CDR1 and CDR2: MNHEY, SVGEGT. The CDR3 contains 15 residues. The CDR3: CASSPFPETYCGYTF. CDR3 nucleotide sequence: TGTGCCAGCAGCCCATTCCCAGAGACCTACTGTGGCTACACCTTC.

The gene calls are TRBV7-2 and TRBJ1-6; 9 nucleotides agree with TRBD1. The CDR3 extends over 15 amino acids. Germline V gene lookup returns CDR1 SGHTA and CDR2 FQGNSA. V shed 2 bases and J 9 bases; nucleotides not matched to a gene: 5. CDR3 in amino acids: CASSLMDRGSSPLHF. The CDR3 DNA follows: TGTGCCAGCAGCTTAATGGACAGGGGTTCTTCACCCCTCCACTTT.

The V call is TRBV27, the J call TRBJ1-2; D perhaps matches TRBD1 (5 bases). The CDR3 is 18 residues long. Germline CDR1 is MNHEY and CDR2 is SMNVEV (reference sequence). Trimming took 2 bases from V and 0 from J, leaving 19 bases between them. This CDR3 is CASSLTGTHHDSNYGYTF. Here the CDR3 DNA reads TGTGCCAGCAGTTTAACGGGGACCCACCACGACTCTAACTATGGCTACACCTTC.

This clonotype was found many times. One junction end disagrees with the germline gene, perhaps due to a read error. V gene TRBV5-1 combines with J gene TRBJ2-1; 7 nucleotides align to TRBD2. The CDR3 contains 15 residues. Germline-derived CDR1 and CDR2 are SGHRS and YFSETQ. The CDR3 reads CASSLGLADYNEQFF. The CDR3, as DNA: TGTGCCAGCAGCTTAGGTCTAGCGGATTACAATGAGCAGTTCTTC.

In this sample, this clonotype turned up a few times. The CDR3 spells CAISDRGSNTEAFF. CDR3 nucleotide sequence: TGTGCCATCAGTGACAGGGGAAGTAACACTGAAGCTTTCTTT. The rearrangement links TRBV10-3 to TRBJ1-1, with a weak D call TRBD1 (6 bases). Trimming removed 3 bases at V and 2 bases at J, with 10 bases between. Germline CDR1 ENHRY, CDR2 SYGVKD. CDR3 size: 14 residues.

This clonotype was observed a handful of times. The chain employs TRBV20-1 and TRBJ2-2, with unresolved D. Germline V CDR1 and CDR2: DFQATT, SNEGSKA (reference sequence). The CDR3 is 12 residues long. V dropped 1 base and J dropped 6 bases, with 6 bases sitting between them. The CDR3 DNA reads TGCAGTGCTAGAGTTCTCGCCGGGGAGCTGTTTTTT. Translation: CSARVLAGELFF.

The chain combines TRBV6-6 with TRBJ2-1; TRBD1 is a possible D gene (6 bases). Trimming removed 5 bases from V and 7 bases from J, with 12 bases in between. Germline CDR1 reads MNHNY; CDR2 reads SVGAGI (reference sequence). CDR3 size: 13 residues. This CDR3 reads CASSRTQGNEQFF. For the CDR3, the DNA is TGTGCCAGCAGTCGAACACAGGGTAATGAGCAGTTCTTC.

This chain links TRBV12-3 or TRBV12-4 with TRBJ1-1; D is perhaps TRBD1 (5 bases). The CDR3 totals 14 residues. V was trimmed by 5 bases and J by 4 bases, leaving 14 bases between them. CDR3 loop: CASSPGDGSTEAFF. CDR3 DNA sequence: TGTGCCAGCAGTCCGGGGGACGGAAGCACTGAAGCTTTCTTT.

This clonotype was found many times. The chain combines TRBV6-5 with TRBJ2-5, with TRBD1 as a possible D gene (5 bases). Looked up from germline, CDR1 is MNHEY and CDR2 is SVGAGI. Trimming cost V 7 bases and J 8 bases, with 14 bases left between them. The CDR3 runs to 12 residues. The CDR3 nucleotides read TGTGCCAGCACCACGCCTCAGGGAACCCAGTACTTC. Translating gives CASTTPQGTQYF.

The CDR3 spells CASTSSGSGNTEAFF. CDR3 in DNA: TGTGCCAGCACCTCATCGGGGAGTGGGAACACTGAAGCTTTCTTT. The J gene is TRBJ1-1, the V gene TRBV7-6; D ambiguous. The germline V and J ends were trimmed by 7 bases and 1 base, with 16 bases remaining between them. Per the germline V gene, CDR1 is SGHVS and CDR2 is FNYEAQ. The CDR3 length is 15 residues. Using reference TRBV7-6 and TRBJ1-1 for the parts outside the CDR3, the full variable domain is GAGVSQSPRYKVTKRGQDVALRCDPISGHVSLYWYRQALGQGPEFLTYFNYEAQQDKSGLPNDRFSAERPEGSISTLTIQRTEQRDSAMYRCASTSSGSGNTEAFFGQGTRLTVV.